Shown below are 27 T cell receptor beta chains from a single sample sequenced in a study of metastatic and nonmetastatic thyroid tumors. Prior to thyroid surgery, none of the patients had received any treatment. TCRdb redid the clone calls on the PCR reads using MiXCR. Found here are about 25,000 clones, more than 20% of them singletons; the top ten hold 4% to 5.5%. Sequenced material: adjacent normal tissue. The receptors come from a female donor with papillary thyroid cancer or a benign thyroid nodule (not recorded which). Some clones in this sample may be carry-over from other donors' samples.

At least ten counts were recorded for this clone. This rearrangement joins TRBV30 to TRBJ2-3; D tentatively fits TRBD1 or TRBD2 (5 bases each). Germline assignment: CDR1 GTSNPN and CDR2 SVGIG (reference sequence). This CDR3 has 17 amino acids. The V end lost 4 bases, the J end lost 4 bases, and 24 bases lay between the germline ends. CDR3 sequence (DNA): TGTGCCTGGAATCGTGGGCAGGGAATTAGGGGACCAGATACGCAGTATTTT. Its translation: CAWNRGQGIRGPDTQYF.

This clone was picked up a small number of times. The genes are TRBV29-1 and TRBJ2-3; the match to TRBD1 covers 11 bases. The CDR3 extends over 13 amino acids. V lost 5 bases and J lost 4; bases outside the gene matches: 2. The germline V gene encodes CDR1 SQVTM and CDR2 ANQGSEA. In DNA, the CDR3 is TGCAGCGTTCCGGGACAGGGGGCAGATACGCAGTATTTT. Amino acid sequence: CSVPGQGADTQYF.

A remark on this clone: One end of the junction varies from germline; a read error may be responsible. J is TRBJ2-7 and V is TRBV6-2 or TRBV6-3; D is uncertain. Germline CDR1 MNHEY, CDR2 SVGEGT. This CDR3 has 11 amino acids. In DNA form, the CDR3 reads TGTGCCAGCAGTCACTCTGCCGAGCAGTACTTC. Encoded protein: CASSHSAEQYF.

The sample holds many counts of this clone. V is TRBV12-3 or TRBV12-4 and J is TRBJ1-2; tentatively, D is TRBD1 (5 bases). Trimming removed 5 bases at V and 7 bases at J, with 17 bases between. The CDR3 spans 14 residues. This CDR3 is CASSHAGSSGGYTF. The CDR3 DNA follows: TGTGCCAGCAGTCATGCAGGGAGTTCGGGTGGCTACACCTTC.

This clone appeared many times. The rearrangement joins TRBV3-1 to TRBJ1-4; D is perhaps TRBD1 (6 bases). The CDR3 has 15 amino acids. The V and J ends lost 6 bases and 8 bases respectively, with 19 bases between them. The germline V gene encodes CDR1 LGHDT and CDR2 YNNKEL (reference sequence). The DNA of the CDR3 is TGTGCCAGCAGTACTCGTAGGGGGGCTCGGGAAAAACTGTTTTTT. Protein product: CASSTRRGAREKLFF.

This clone was seen repeatedly, ten times or more. V is TRBV2 and J is TRBJ2-3; TRBD2 aligns across 7 bases. This CDR3 is 16 amino acids long. V was clipped by 8 bases and J by 1 base; unmatched bases: 12. Per germline, CDR1 SNHLY and CDR2 FYNNEI. In DNA form, the CDR3 reads TGTGCCAGCGGACTAGGGGTACTCTACGGCACAGATACGCAGTATTTT. Encoded protein: CASGLGVLYGTDTQYF.

Ten or more counts support this clone. The V and J genes are TRBV24-1 and TRBJ1-2; 7 nucleotides agree with TRBD1. V was pared by 4 bases and J by 7 bases, with 8 bases of the junction left unmatched. CDR3 length: 14 amino acids. Germline CDR1 is KGHDR and CDR2 is SFDVKD. CDR3: CATSEGADRAGYTF. CDR3 in DNA: TGTGCCACCAGTGAGGGCGCAGACAGGGCTGGCTACACCTTC.

This clone was picked up many times. J is TRBJ2-5 and V is TRBV10-3; TRBD2 agrees at 9 bases. V gave up 5 bases and J gave up 3 bases; unmatched junction bases: 10. CDR1 ENHRY and CDR2 SYGVKD come from the germline V gene. The CDR3 is 16 amino acids. CDR3 nucleotides: TGTGCCATCAGTAGCGGTGCTAGCGGGAACAAAGAGACCCAGTACTTC. Translated, it gives CAISSGASGNKETQYF.

This clone showed up many times. The rearrangement uses TRBV7-3 and TRBJ2-1, with 7 bases aligning to TRBD2. Germline V lookup: CDR1 SGHTA, CDR2 FQGTGA. J was trimmed by 7 bases and V by 2 bases; bases with no gene match: 5. The CDR3 is 14 amino acids. DNA of the CDR3: TGTGCCAGCAGCTTAGGCGGGAGCGCGAATGAGCAGTTCTTC. This translates into CASSLGGSANEQFF. Combining the CDR3 with reference TRBV7-3 and TRBJ2-1 gives the whole variable domain GAGVSQTPSNKVTEKGKYVELRCDPISGHTALYWYRQSLGQGPEFLIYFQGTGAADDSGLPNDRFFAVRPEGSVSTLKIQRTERGDSAVYLCASSLGGSANEQFFGPGTRLTVL.

This clone has at least ten counts. DNA for the CDR3: TGTGCCAGCAGCCACTACACGCTGAACACTGAAGCTTTCTTT. Translation gives CASSHYTLNTEAFF. The rearrangement joins TRBV7-2 to TRBJ1-1; no definite D call. From germline, CDR1 is SGHTA and CDR2 FQGNSA. The CDR3 is 14 amino acids. The germline V and J ends were trimmed by 5 bases and 0 bases, with 10 bases remaining between them.

The sample holds a few counts of this clone. Its ends do not fully match the called genes, so a read error is possible. The V gene is TRBV6-1, the J gene TRBJ2-2, with D perhaps matching TRBD1 (6 bases). The CDR3 totals 14 residues. CDR1 is MNHNS and CDR2 is SASEGT in the germline V gene. CDR3: CASVGALNTGELFF. The DNA for the CDR3 is TGTGCCAGCGTGGGGGCATTGAACACCGGGGAGCTGTTTTTC.

This clone was counted a few times. The chain carries TRBV5-4 and TRBJ2-1; 9 nucleotides agree with TRBD1. V lost 4 bases, J lost 3 bases, and 5 bases stayed unmatched. Germline V gives CDR1 SGHNT, CDR2 YYREEE (reference sequence). The CDR3 covers 15 residues. CDR3 residues: CASSTGQGIYNEQFF. The CDR3 DNA sequence: TGTGCCAGCAGCACCGGACAGGGGATCTACAATGAGCAGTTCTTC. Full variable domain (rest looked up from reference TRBV5-4 and TRBJ2-1): ETGVTQSPTHLIKTRGQQVTLRCSSQSGHNTVSWYQQALGQGPQFIFQYYREEENGRGNFPPRFSGLQFPNYSSELNVNALELDDSALYLCASSTGQGIYNEQFFGPGTRLTVL.

This clone was seen a few times. This may come from a read error, since a much larger clone is one base off. The V call is TRBV7-9, the J call TRBJ2-1; 11 nucleotides align to TRBD2. The CDR3 runs to 15 residues. Germline V lookup: CDR1 SEHNR, CDR2 FQNEAQ (reference sequence). CDR3 bases: TGTGCCAGCAGCTTAGAAGGACTAGCGGGTAATGGGCAGTTCTTC. Encoded protein: CASSLEGLAGNGQFF.

In its sample, this clone was seen once. The chain recombines TRBV20-1 with TRBJ2-5, with a weak D call TRBD2 (7 bases). TRBJ2-1 explains the end of the DNA better; the J call may be wrong. CDR1 and CDR2 (germline): DFQATT, SNEGSKA (reference sequence). The CDR3 covers 15 residues. CDR3 loop: CSATQGLSGAREQFF. For the CDR3, the DNA is TGCAGTGCAACTCAGGGACTATCGGGGGCGAGGGAGCAGTTCTTC.

This clone was observed a handful of times. This may arise from a read error, as a much more abundant clone is one base away. The rearrangement joins TRBV12-3 or TRBV12-4 to TRBJ2-2; possibly TRBD2 for D (7 bases). Between the trimmed V and J ends, which lost 6 bases and 7 bases, there was a span of 21 bases. The length of the CDR3 is 16 residues. The CDR3 region is CASSAPGLGGLGELFF. The CDR3, as DNA: TGTGCCAGCAGCGCACCCGGACTGGGGGGGCTCGGGGAGCTGTTTTTT.

This clone was observed many times. This sequence may be a read error, since a much larger clone differs from it by one base. The V and J genes are TRBV12-3 or TRBV12-4 and TRBJ1-5; 7 bases are shared with TRBD1. The DNA matches TRBJ2-3 better at its end, which makes the J call doubtful. CDR3 length equals 15 residues. CDR3 amino acids: CASRPTGDGGQPQYF. CDR3 bases: TGTGCCAGCAGGCCCACAGGGGACGGTGGTCAGCCCCAGTATTTT.

This clone was seen more than once but under ten times. The V and J genes are TRBV5-6 and TRBJ2-2, with TRBD2 as a possible D gene (6 bases). The CDR3 is 16 amino acids. Germline CDR1 and CDR2: SGHDT and YYEEEE. Trimming took 0 bases from V and 4 from J, leaving 13 bases between them. CDR3 sequence: CASSLAGTLGTGELFF. In DNA, the CDR3 is TGTGCCAGCAGCTTGGCCGGGACTTTGGGCACCGGGGAGCTGTTTTTT.

The chain carries TRBV11-1 and TRBJ2-3, with TRBD2 matching over 13 bases. Germline CDR1 is SGHAT and CDR2 is FQDESV (reference sequence). The CDR3 loop spans 17 amino acids. With 0 bases clipped from V and 3 bases from J, the junction kept 3 bases outside the gene matches. The DNA of the CDR3 is TGTGCCAGCAGCTTAGCACTAGCGGGAGGGGTAACAGATACGCAGTATTTT. Translation gives CASSLALAGGVTDTQYF.

This clone is classed as medium-sized (0.01 to 0.1%). The V and J genes are TRBV28 and TRBJ1-1; D uncertain. Germline CDR1 and CDR2: MDHEN and SYDVKM. CDR3 size: 12 residues. V lost 6 bases and J lost 0, with 5 bases in between. CDR3 DNA sequence: TGTGCCAGCAGCTCTGTGAACACTGAAGCTTTCTTT. Protein: CASSSVNTEAFF.

This clone was observed at least ten times. The V and J genes are TRBV7-2 and TRBJ2-2; D remains ambiguous. Germline V lookup: CDR1 SGHTA, CDR2 FQGNSA. The V end was cut by 0 bases, the J end by 5 bases, with 10 bases between. The CDR3 extends over 15 amino acids. The CDR3 nucleotides read TGTGCCAGCAGCTTAGCCTGGGTCAGGACCGGGGAGCTGTTTTTT. Encoded protein: CASSLAWVRTGELFF.

By its share, this clone is medium-sized. This sequence joins TRBV12-3 or TRBV12-4 and TRBJ2-5, with 9 positions matching TRBD1. The CDR3 has 14 residues. V was clipped by 6 bases and J by 5 bases; unmatched bases: 7. This CDR3 reads CASSPDRGRETQYF. CDR3 nucleotide sequence: TGTGCCAGCAGCCCGGACAGGGGACGGGAGACCCAGTACTTC.

By share of the sample, this clone is medium-sized. This sequence joins TRBV11-2 and TRBJ1-1; no definite D call. CDR3 length equals 12 residues. Trimming left V 4 bases short and J 0 bases short, with 3 bases between. Germline CDR1 reads SGHAT; CDR2 reads FQNNGV. The CDR3 spells CASSSVNTEAFF. The CDR3 DNA follows: TGTGCCAGCAGCTCCGTGAACACTGAAGCTTTCTTT.

This clone was counted at least ten times. The junction does not match germline at one end; this may be a read error. The same CDR3 arises from other DNA sequences in this sample as well. The J gene is TRBJ2-7, the V gene TRBV5-1; 8 bases line up with TRBD1. This CDR3 comprises 13 residues. Germline-derived CDR1 and CDR2 are SGHRS and YFSETQ. The CDR3 DNA sequence: TGTGCCAGCAGCGGACAGGGTCGCTACGAGCAGTACTTC. This translates into CASSGQGRYEQYF.

Comment on this clone: A read error is possible here, since a much larger clone lies one base away. The chain joins TRBV9 to TRBJ2-1; perhaps D is TRBD1 or TRBD2 (6 bases each). The CDR3 is 15 residues long. Germline V gene lookup returns CDR1 SGDLS and CDR2 YYNGEE. This CDR3 is CASSVDPGALNERLF. DNA for the CDR3: TGTGCCAGCAGCGTAGACCCGGGGGCGTTAAATGAGCGGTTATTC.

The chain has TRBV14 and TRBJ2-7; D unresolved. This CDR3 spans 14 amino acids. Per the germline V gene, CDR1 is SGHDN and CDR2 is FVKESK. Between the trimmed V and J ends, which lost 1 base and 5 bases, there was a span of 12 bases. CDR3 loop: CASSQVCRPHEQYF. The CDR3 DNA sequence: TGTGCCAGCAGCCAAGTGTGCCGGCCCCACGAGCAGTACTTC.

This clone was recorded many times. The rearrangement links TRBV28 to TRBJ2-1; D gene uncertain. The CDR3 is 12 residues long. V lost 6 bases and J lost 6, with 9 bases in between. From germline, CDR1 is MDHEN and CDR2 SYDVKM. CDR3 protein: CASSLASNEQFF. The CDR3 DNA is TGTGCCAGCAGCCTTGCCAGCAATGAGCAGTTCTTC. Supplemented by reference TRBV28 and TRBJ2-1, the full variable domain reads DVKVTQSSRYLVKRTGEKVFLECVQDMDHENMFWYRQDPGLGLRLIYFSYDVKMKEKGDIPEGYSVSREKKERFSLILESASTNQTSMYLCASSLASNEQFFGPGTRLTVL.

This clone was seen only a few times. The chain links TRBV2 to TRBJ2-2; maybe TRBD1 (5 bases). CDR1 and CDR2 (germline): SNHLY, FYNNEI. The CDR3 runs to 13 residues. V was clipped by 7 bases and J by 5 bases, with 11 bases between them. The CDR3 spells CASITGGTGELFF. The CDR3 bases are TGTGCCAGCATAACAGGTGGAACCGGGGAGCTGTTTTTT.